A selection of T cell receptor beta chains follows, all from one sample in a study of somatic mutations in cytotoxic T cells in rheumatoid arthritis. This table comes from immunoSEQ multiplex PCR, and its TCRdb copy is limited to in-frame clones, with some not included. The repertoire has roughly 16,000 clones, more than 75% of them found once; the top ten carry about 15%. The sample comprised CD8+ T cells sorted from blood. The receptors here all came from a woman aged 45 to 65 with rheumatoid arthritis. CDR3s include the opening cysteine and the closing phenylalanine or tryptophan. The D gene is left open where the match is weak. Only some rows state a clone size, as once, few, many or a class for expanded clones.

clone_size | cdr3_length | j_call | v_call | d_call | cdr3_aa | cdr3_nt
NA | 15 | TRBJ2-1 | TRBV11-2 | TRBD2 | CASGPGGGAYNEQFF | TGTGCCAGCGGACCGGGCGGGGGGGCCTACAATGAGCAGTTCTTC
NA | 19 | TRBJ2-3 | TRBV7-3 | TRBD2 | CASSLWGGLAGVGTDTQYF | TGTGCCAGCAGCTTATGGGGTGGACTAGCGGGAGTAGGGACAGATACGCAGTATTTT
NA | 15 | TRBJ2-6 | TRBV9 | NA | CASSLTGSGANVLTF | TGTGCCAGCAGCCTTACAGGGAGTGGGGCCAACGTCCTGACTTTC
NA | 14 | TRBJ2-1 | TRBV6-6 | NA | CASGWASSYNEQFF | TGTGCCAGCGGCTGGGCCAGCTCCTACAATGAGCAGTTCTTC
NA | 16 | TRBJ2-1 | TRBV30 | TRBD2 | CAWSLASGSGYNEQFF | TGTGCCTGGAGTCTAGCGAGCGGGAGTGGCTACAATGAGCAGTTCTTC
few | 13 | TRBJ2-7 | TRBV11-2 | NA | CASSLLRRYEQYF | TGTGCCAGCAGCTTACTTCGTAGGTACGAGCAGTACTTC
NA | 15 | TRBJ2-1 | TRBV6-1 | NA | CASDPRESSYNEQFF | TGTGCCAGCGACCCACGGGAAAGCTCCTACAATGAGCAGTTCTTC
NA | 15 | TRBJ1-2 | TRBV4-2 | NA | CASSQERVGTNGYTF | TGTGCCAGCAGCCAAGAGAGGGTCGGTACTAATGGCTACACCTTC
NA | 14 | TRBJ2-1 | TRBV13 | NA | CASSLREEGGEQFF | TGTGCCAGCAGCCTCCGGGAGGAGGGGGGGGAGCAGTTCTTC
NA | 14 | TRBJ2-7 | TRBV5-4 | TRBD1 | CASSLRDRVDEQYF | TGTGCCAGCAGCTTGAGGGACAGGGTCGACGAGCAGTACTTC
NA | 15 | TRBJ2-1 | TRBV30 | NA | CAGGAGDNSYNEQFF | TGTGCCGGAGGGGCGGGGGACAACTCCTACAATGAGCAGTTCTTC
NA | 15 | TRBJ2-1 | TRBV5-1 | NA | CASSAQPGTSNEQFF | TGCGCCAGCAGCGCGCAGCCCGGGACCAGCAATGAGCAGTTCTTC
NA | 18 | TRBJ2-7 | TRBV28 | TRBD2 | CASSFHRTSGRNTYEQYF | TGTGCCAGCAGTTTCCATAGGACTAGCGGGAGAAACACCTACGAGCAGTACTTC
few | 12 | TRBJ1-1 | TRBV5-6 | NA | CASSSPMAEAFF | TGTGCCAGCAGCAGCCCTATGGCTGAAGCTTTCTTT
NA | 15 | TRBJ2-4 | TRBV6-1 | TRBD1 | CASSEIQGARNIQYF | TGTGCCAGCAGTGAAATTCAGGGGGCTAGAAACATTCAGTACTTC
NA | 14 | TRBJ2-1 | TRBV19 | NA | CASSMQGVYNEQFF | TGTGCCAGTAGTATGCAGGGCGTCTACAATGAGCAGTTCTTC
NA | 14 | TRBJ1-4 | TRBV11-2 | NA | CASSFGGWGEKLFF | TGTGCCAGCAGCTTTGGAGGGTGGGGTGAAAAACTGTTTTTT
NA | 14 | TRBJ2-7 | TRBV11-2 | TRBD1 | CASSSGQGLYEQYF | TGTGCCAGCAGCTCTGGACAGGGTCTATACGAGCAGTACTTC
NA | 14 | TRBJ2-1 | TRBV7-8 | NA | CASSLGVTYNEQFF | TGTGCCAGCAGCTTAGGGGTCACGTACAATGAGCAGTTCTTC
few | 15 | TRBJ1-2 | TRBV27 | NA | CASSLTPTPGDGYTF | TGTGCCAGCAGTTTGACTCCTACCCCTGGGGATGGCTACACCTTC
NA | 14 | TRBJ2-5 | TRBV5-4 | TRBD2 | CASSSGLGQETQYF | TGTGCCAGCAGCTCAGGACTAGGCCAAGAGACCCAGTACTTC
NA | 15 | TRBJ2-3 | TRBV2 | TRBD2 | CASSPAAGSPDTQYF | TGTGCCAGCAGTCCCGCAGCGGGGAGTCCAGATACGCAGTATTTT
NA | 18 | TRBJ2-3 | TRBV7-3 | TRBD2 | CASSTGTSAITSTDTQYF | TGTGCCAGCAGTACCGGGACTAGCGCTATCACTAGCACAGATACGCAGTATTTT
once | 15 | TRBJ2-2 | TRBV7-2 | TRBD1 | CASSPDRELTGELFF | TGTGCCAGCAGCCCGGACAGGGAATTAACCGGGGAGCTGTTTTTT
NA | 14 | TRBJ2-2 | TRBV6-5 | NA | CASSYGADTGELFF | TGTGCCAGCAGTTACGGAGCGGACACCGGGGAGCTGTTTTTT
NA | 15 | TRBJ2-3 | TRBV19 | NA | CASTSRWGGTDTQYF | TGTGCCAGTACTTCGCGGTGGGGGGGCACAGATACGCAGTATTTT
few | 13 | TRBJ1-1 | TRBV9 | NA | CASSADGNTEAFF | TGTGCCAGCAGCGCCGACGGTAACACTGAAGCTTTCTTT
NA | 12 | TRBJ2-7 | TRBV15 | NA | CATSTMVGEQYF | TGTGCCACCAGCACGATGGTTGGAGAGCAGTACTTC
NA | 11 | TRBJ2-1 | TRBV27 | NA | CASSFYNEQFF | TGTGCCAGCAGTTTCTACAATGAGCAGTTCTTC
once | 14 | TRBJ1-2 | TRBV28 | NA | CASSPGGGLDGYTF | TGTGCCAGCAGTCCCGGGGGGGGGCTTGATGGCTACACCTTC
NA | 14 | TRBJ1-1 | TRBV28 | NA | CASGRWDQNTEAFF | TGTGCCAGCGGCCGTTGGGATCAGAACACTGAAGCTTTCTTT
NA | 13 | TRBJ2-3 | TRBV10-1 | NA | CASSGGAIDTQYF | TGCGCCAGCAGTGGAGGGGCCATTGATACGCAGTATTTT
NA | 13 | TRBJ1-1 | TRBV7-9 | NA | CASSPARGTEAFF | TGTGCCAGCAGCCCGGCCAGGGGCACTGAAGCTTTCTTT
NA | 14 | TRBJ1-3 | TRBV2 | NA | CASSDGDSGNTIYF | TGTGCCAGCAGTGATGGAGACTCTGGAAACACCATATATTTT
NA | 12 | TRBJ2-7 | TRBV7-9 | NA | CASSLGSYEQYF | TGTGCCAGCAGCTTAGGGAGCTACGAGCAGTACTTC
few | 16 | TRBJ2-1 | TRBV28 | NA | CASRPKAGTRNNEQFF | TGTGCCAGCAGGCCTAAGGCCGGGACACGGAACAATGAGCAGTTCTTC
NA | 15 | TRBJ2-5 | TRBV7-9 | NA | CASSVRDGFQETQYF | TGTGCCAGCAGCGTCAGGGACGGCTTTCAAGAGACCCAGTACTTC
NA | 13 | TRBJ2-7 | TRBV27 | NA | CASSLGESYEQYF | TGTGCCAGCAGTTTGGGGGAATCCTACGAGCAGTACTTC
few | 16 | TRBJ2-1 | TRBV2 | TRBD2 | CASIGLADLIYNEQFF | TGTGCCAGCATCGGACTAGCGGACTTAATTTACAATGAGCAGTTCTTC
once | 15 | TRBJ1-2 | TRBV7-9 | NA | CASSLEETDPYGYTF | TGTGCCAGCAGCTTAGAGGAGACGGACCCCTATGGCTACACCTTC
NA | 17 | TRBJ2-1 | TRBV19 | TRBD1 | CASSRDREGNVVDEQFF | TGTGCCAGTAGTCGGGACAGGGAGGGTAATGTGGTGGATGAGCAGTTCTTC